This entry lists 18 T cell receptor beta chains sequenced from one sample in a study of blood T cell repertoires in COVID-19. Data came from immunoSEQ multiplex PCR; TCRdb stores just in-frame clones and leaves some out. This table has 130,000 to 150,000 clones, about 85% appearing once. Sequencing was done on a sample of PBMCs or T cells enriched from blood (not recorded which). The receptors were gathered from a woman in her thirties or forties who had recovered from COVID-19.

This chain connects TRBV10-2 to TRBJ2-3; D is perhaps TRBD2 (7 bases). The germline V gene encodes CDR1 WSHSY and CDR2 SAAADI. The CDR3 length is 16 residues. Trimming removed 0 bases from V and 4 bases from J, with 14 bases in between. The CDR3 DNA is TGCGCCAGCAGTGAGTCGTCCATCGGGGGGCCAGATACGCAGTATTTT. The encoded protein is CASSESSIGGPDTQYF.

The chain recombines TRBV2 with TRBJ2-2; 8 nucleotides line up with TRBD2. Germline assignment: CDR1 SNHLY and CDR2 FYNNEI. This CDR3 comprises 15 residues. J was trimmed by 1 base and V by 7 bases; bases with no gene match: 5. The CDR3 DNA follows: TGTGCCAGCACGGGACTAGGGGGGAACACCGGGGAGCTGTTTTTT. Its protein product is CASTGLGGNTGELFF.

The gene calls are TRBV12-3 or TRBV12-4 and TRBJ2-7; D is perhaps TRBD2 (6 bases). V lost 1 base to trimming and J lost 9 bases, with 10 bases between them. The CDR3 sequence is 12 residues long. CDR3 protein: CASSLDGGTQYF. The CDR3 DNA reads as TGTGCCAGCAGTTTAGATGGAGGGACGCAGTACTTC.

The gene calls are TRBV2 and TRBJ2-1; a weak D match, TRBD1 (6 bases). V was cut by 11 bases and J by 9 bases, with 11 bases left in between. In germline, CDR1 is SNHLY, CDR2 FYNNEI. This CDR3 contains 10 residues. DNA of the CDR3: TGTGCCGGGGGCCGGGGTGAGCAGTTCTTC. Its protein product is CAGGRGEQFF.

V is TRBV5-4 and J is TRBJ1-2; D unresolved. The CDR3 consists of 13 residues. Trimming took 3 bases from V and 4 from J, leaving 10 bases between them. Germline V gives CDR1 SGHNT, CDR2 YYREEE (reference sequence). The CDR3 region is CASSSEVLYGYTF. CDR3 bases: TGTGCCAGCAGCTCAGAGGTCCTCTATGGCTACACCTTC. The variable domain in full, completed from reference TRBV5-4 and TRBJ1-2, reads ETGVTQSPTHLIKTRGQQVTLRCSSQSGHNTVSWYQQALGQGPQFIFQYYREEENGRGNFPPRFSGLQFPNYSSELNVNALELDDSALYLCASSSEVLYGYTFGSGTRLTVV.

The chain couples TRBV5-3 to TRBJ2-7; TRBD2 aligns across 12 bases. TRBV5-3 carries the ORF label, with uncertain function. CDR3 size: 18 residues. The V gene end was trimmed by 2 bases and the J gene end by 3 bases; junction bases not matched to a gene: 12. CDR3 bases: TGTGCCAGAAGCTTTATCCCCCGACTAGCGGGAGTACGCTACGAGCAGTACTTC. This codes for CARSFIPRLAGVRYEQYF.

This sequence joins TRBV6-4 and TRBJ2-1, with D perhaps TRBD2 (5 bases). Germline V CDR1 and CDR2: MRHNA, SNTAGT. The CDR3 totals 15 residues. V shed 2 bases and J shed 8 bases, with 16 bases lying between them. This CDR3 is CASSDELGPRDEQFF. The CDR3 nucleotides read TGTGCCAGCAGTGACGAACTAGGGCCTCGGGATGAGCAGTTCTTC.

This sequence joins TRBV11-2 and TRBJ2-7, with a possible D match to TRBD2 (5 bases). This CDR3 comprises 12 residues. Trimming pared 1 base from V and 10 bases from J, leaving 11 bases between. The germline V gene has CDR1 SGHAT and CDR2 FQNNGV. CDR3: CASSLGGAEQYF. The CDR3 bases are TGTGCCAGCAGCTTAGGGGGAGCGGAACAGTACTTC.

This clone was observed a single time. The CDR3 reads CASSQELYNSPLHF. CDR3 bases: TGTGCCAGCAGCCAAGAGCTATATAATTCACCCCTCCACTTT. The chain employs TRBV14 and TRBJ1-6; D remains unclear. This CDR3 is 14 amino acids long. The germline V gene encodes CDR1 SGHDN and CDR2 FVKESK. V lost 0 bases and J 4 bases, leaving 4 bases between the germline ends.

The chain couples TRBV7-9 to TRBJ1-2; a weak D match, TRBD1 (5 bases). CDR1 and CDR2 (germline): SEHNR, FQNEAQ (reference sequence). The CDR3 totals 15 residues. V was trimmed by 0 bases and J by 3 bases, leaving 11 bases between them. CDR3: CASSLARRGHYGYTF. In DNA, the CDR3 is TGTGCCAGCAGCTTAGCGAGGAGGGGCCACTATGGCTACACCTTC.

The chain uses TRBV9 and TRBJ1-6; 12 bases fit TRBD1. The germline gives CDR1 SGDLS, CDR2 YYNGEE. V shed 3 bases and J 11 bases; nucleotides not matched to a gene: 6. The CDR3 is 15 amino acids. In DNA form, the CDR3 reads TGTGCCAGCAGCGCGGGGGACAGGGGGCTGGCACCCCTCCACTTT. This translates into CASSAGDRGLAPLHF.

The V call is TRBV4-1, the J call TRBJ2-7, with D possibly matching TRBD1 (5 bases). Trimming left V 0 bases short and J 1 base short, with 13 bases between. This CDR3 contains 16 residues. The V gene's germline CDR1 is MGHRA and CDR2 YSYEKL. The CDR3 sequence is CASSQEPGHSSYEQYF. Written as DNA, the CDR3 is TGCGCCAGCAGCCAAGAGCCAGGGCACTCTTCCTACGAGCAGTACTTC.

The chain employs TRBV5-1 and TRBJ2-7; a possible D gene is TRBD2 (5 bases). The CDR3 runs to 13 residues. Trimming cost V 4 bases and J 3 bases, with 11 bases left between them. Germline loops: CDR1 SGHRS, CDR2 YFSETQ. This CDR3 reads CASSIGNRYEQYF. The CDR3 nucleotides read TGCGCCAGCAGCATCGGGAACCGCTACGAGCAGTACTTC.

The rearrangement uses TRBV15 and TRBJ1-4, with no clear D. CDR1 and CDR2 (germline): LNHNV, YYDKDF (reference sequence). This CDR3 comprises 12 residues. Trimming took 3 bases from V and 14 from J, leaving 13 bases between them. As DNA, the CDR3 is TGTGCCACCAGCAGGGCCGAGGCTCGGCTGTTTTTT. Its translation is CATSRAEARLFF.

The chain links TRBV5-1 to TRBJ1-1; 9 nucleotides agree with TRBD1. The CDR3 has 16 residues. The V gene's germline CDR1 is SGHRS and CDR2 YFSETQ. Trimming at V came to 4 bases and at J to 1 base, leaving 8 bases not matched to a gene. The CDR3 bases are TGCGCCAGCAGCAGGGACAGGGTGGGGGAGAACACTGAAGCTTTCTTT. Translation: CASSRDRVGENTEAFF.

This clone was counted only a few times. The V call is TRBV9, the J call TRBJ2-2; TRBD2 aligns across 7 bases. Trimming removed 4 bases from V and 0 bases from J; junction bases left unmatched: 21. Germline-derived CDR1 and CDR2 are SGDLS and YYNGEE. The length of the CDR3 is 21 residues. The CDR3: CASSPRYGGGQPYPNTGELFF. In DNA, the CDR3 is TGTGCCAGCAGCCCCCGCTACGGGGGAGGGCAACCTTATCCGAACACCGGGGAGCTGTTTTTT.

The gene calls are TRBV30 and TRBJ2-1, with D possibly TRBD2 on 5 matching bases. Germline-derived CDR1 and CDR2 are GTSNPN and SVGIG (reference sequence). The CDR3 sequence is 11 residues long. The V gene lost 4 bases and the J gene lost 6 bases, with 7 bases spanning the gap. The CDR3 DNA reads TGTGCCTGGAAGGACTCCAATGAGCAGTTCTTC. This sequence encodes CAWKDSNEQFF.

This chain uses TRBV3-1 (or the pseudogene TRBV3-2) with TRBJ1-2; 7 bases agree with TRBD1. The V gene's germline CDR1 is LGHDT and CDR2 YNNKEL (reference sequence). With 2 bases clipped from V and 4 bases from J, the junction kept 7 bases outside the gene matches. The CDR3 has 15 amino acids. In DNA form, the CDR3 reads TGTGCCAGCAGCCAACTCGGACAGGCTGGCTATGGCTACACCTTC. Encoded protein: CASSQLGQAGYGYTF.